These T cell receptor beta chains were read from a single sample in a study of blood T cell repertoires in COVID-19. Assay used: immunoSEQ multiplex PCR; TCRdb lists only in-frame clones, some missing. The sample lists 100,000 to 150,000 clones, roughly 88% occurring once. The sample consisted of peripheral blood. These receptors were collected from a woman aged 80 or over with acute or convalescent COVID-19. The CDR3 runs from the conserved cysteine through the conserved F or W. A D gene is named only where the DNA matches it firmly. Size is omitted from some rows. Given values are once, few, many or a class for expanded clones.

cdr3_nt	cdr3_aa	cdr3_length	d_call	j_call	v_call	clone_size
TGCGCCAGCAGCTTGGGGCGGTCAAACTATGGCTACACCTTC	CASSLGRSNYGYTF	14	-	TRBJ1-2	TRBV5-1	-
TGTGCCAGCAGTTTATCCCCCGGACTAGCGGAGCCCTACGAGCAGTACTTC	CASSLSPGLAEPYEQYF	17	TRBD2	TRBJ2-7	TRBV27	-
TGTGCCAGCGGATTTCGGGAGGGCTCCTACGAGCAGTACTTC	CASGFREGSYEQYF	14	TRBD2	TRBJ2-7	TRBV13	once
TGTGCCAGTAGTATGGTCAGGGTTAATTCACCCCTCCACTTT	CASSMVRVNSPLHF	14	-	TRBJ1-6	TRBV19	-
TGTGCCATCACCCCAAGGGACAGGATGTCGAGCACCGGGGAGCTGTTTTTT	CAITPRDRMSSTGELFF	17	TRBD1	TRBJ2-2	TRBV10-3	-
TGTGCCAGCAGCGACCGGGGAGGCAATCAGCCCCAGCATTTT	CASSDRGGNQPQHF	14	-	TRBJ1-5	TRBV6-2/TRBV6-3	-
TGTGCCAGCAGCGCTTTAGACCTAGCGGGGGATCGGGGCAATGAGCAGTTCTTC	CASSALDLAGDRGNEQFF	18	TRBD2	TRBJ2-1	TRBV11-2	-
TGTGCCATCAGTGACAGGGGGAGCAATCAGCCCCAGCATTTT	CAISDRGSNQPQHF	14	TRBD1	TRBJ1-5	TRBV10-3	-
TGTGCCAGCTCACCCGGGGGGATACTCTCTGGAAACACCATATATTTT	CASSPGGILSGNTIYF	16	-	TRBJ1-3	TRBV19	-
TGTGCCAGCAGGCCGATCGGACAGGGGTTGACTAATGAAAAACTGTTTTTT	CASRPIGQGLTNEKLFF	17	TRBD1	TRBJ1-4	TRBV27	-
TGTGCCAGCAGCCGTGGGGGGGAGAATAATTCACCCCTCCACTTT	CASSRGGENNSPLHF	15	-	TRBJ1-6	TRBV7-6	once
TGTGCCAGCAGCTCTCGGGAGATAGCCGACAATGAGCAGTTCTTC	CASSSREIADNEQFF	15	-	TRBJ2-1	TRBV11-2	-
TGTGCCAGCATCGCCCCCAGGGCCTATGGCTACACCTTC	CASIAPRAYGYTF	13	-	TRBJ1-2	TRBV5-6	-
TGCGCCAGCAGCCTAGAAGCAACTAATGAAAAACTGTTTTTT	CASSLEATNEKLFF	14	-	TRBJ1-4	TRBV5-1	few
TGCGCCAGCAGCTTCCAGGGGCAATTCTTCAATGAGCAGTTCTTC	CASSFQGQFFNEQFF	15	-	TRBJ2-1	TRBV5-1	-
TGTGCCAGCAGTATTCCCCGGTACTCGAACACCGGGGAGCTGTTTTTT	CASSIPRYSNTGELFF	16	-	TRBJ2-2	TRBV28	-
TGCGCCAGCAGCCTGCAAGCGGGGGGGCGAAATGAGCAGTTCTTC	CASSLQAGGRNEQFF	15	TRBD2	TRBJ2-1	TRBV4-3	few
TGTGCCAGCAGCACCTTTAGCGGGGGGCGAAACATTCAGTACTTC	CASSTFSGGRNIQYF	15	TRBD2	TRBJ2-4	TRBV9	-
TGCGCCAGCAGCTTGGGCGGGGGGAGCTACGAGCAGTACTTC	CASSLGGGSYEQYF	14	TRBD2	TRBJ2-7	TRBV5-1	-
TGTGCCAGCAGTTACAGGGACAGCCCCACATACGAGCAGTACTTC	CASSYRDSPTYEQYF	15	TRBD1	TRBJ2-7	TRBV2	-
TGTGCCAGCAGTCTGACTAGCGGGGGCAAGTACTTC	CASSLTSGGKYF	12	TRBD2	TRBJ2-4	TRBV2	-
TGCGCCAGCAGCTTGGATGGACAGGGTGCAGATACGCAGTATTTT	CASSLDGQGADTQYF	15	TRBD1	TRBJ2-3	TRBV5-1	-
TGTGCCAGCAGACTTAGCATGGCGGGGGGCTATGGCTACACCTTC	CASRLSMAGGYGYTF	15	-	TRBJ1-2	TRBV6-5	-
TGTGCCAGCAGCCCCCCAACAGGGAGGGGAGAGACCCAGTACTTC	CASSPPTGRGETQYF	15	-	TRBJ2-5	TRBV7-9	-
TGTGCCAGCAGCCGGGACAGCCAAGAGACCCAGTACTTC	CASSRDSQETQYF	13	TRBD1	TRBJ2-5	TRBV12-3/TRBV12-4	-
TGTGCCAGCAGTTTATACAGCGGGCGGGATAACTATGGCTACACCTTC	CASSLYSGRDNYGYTF	16	-	TRBJ1-2	TRBV27	-